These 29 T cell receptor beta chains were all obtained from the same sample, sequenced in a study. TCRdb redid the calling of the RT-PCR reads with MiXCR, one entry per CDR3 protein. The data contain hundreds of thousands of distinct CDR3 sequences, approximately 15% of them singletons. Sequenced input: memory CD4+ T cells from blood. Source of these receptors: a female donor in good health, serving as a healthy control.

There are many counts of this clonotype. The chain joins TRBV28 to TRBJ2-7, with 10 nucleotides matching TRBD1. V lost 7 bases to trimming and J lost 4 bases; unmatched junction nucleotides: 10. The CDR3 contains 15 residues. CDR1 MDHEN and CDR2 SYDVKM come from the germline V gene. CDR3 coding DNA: TGTGCCAGCACGAGCTGGGACAGGGGACTATACGAGCAGTACTTC. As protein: CASTSWDRGLYEQYF.

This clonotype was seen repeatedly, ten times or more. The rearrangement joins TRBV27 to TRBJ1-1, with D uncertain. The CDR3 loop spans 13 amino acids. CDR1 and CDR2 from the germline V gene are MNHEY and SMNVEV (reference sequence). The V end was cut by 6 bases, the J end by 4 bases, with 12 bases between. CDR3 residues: CASRAAQPTEAFF. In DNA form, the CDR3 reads TGTGCCAGCAGGGCAGCCCAACCCACTGAAGCTTTCTTT.

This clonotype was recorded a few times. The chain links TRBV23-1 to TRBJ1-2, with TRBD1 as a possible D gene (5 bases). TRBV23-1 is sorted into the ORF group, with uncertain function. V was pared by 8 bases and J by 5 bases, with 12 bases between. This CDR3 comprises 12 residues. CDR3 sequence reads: CASVGTNYGYTF. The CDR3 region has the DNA TGCGCCAGCGTCGGGACGAATTATGGCTACACCTTC.

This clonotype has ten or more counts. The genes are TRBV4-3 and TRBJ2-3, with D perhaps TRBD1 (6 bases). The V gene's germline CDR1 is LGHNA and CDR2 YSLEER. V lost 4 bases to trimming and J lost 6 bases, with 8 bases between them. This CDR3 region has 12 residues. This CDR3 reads CASSLQGDTQYF. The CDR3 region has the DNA TGCGCCAGCAGCCTTCAGGGGGATACGCAGTATTTT.

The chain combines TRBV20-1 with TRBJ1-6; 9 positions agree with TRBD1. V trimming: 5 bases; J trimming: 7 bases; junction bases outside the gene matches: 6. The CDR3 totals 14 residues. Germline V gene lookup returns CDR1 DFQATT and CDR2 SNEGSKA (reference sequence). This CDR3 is CSAFRQGENSPLHF. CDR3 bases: TGCAGTGCTTTTAGACAGGGGGAAAATTCACCCCTCCACTTT.

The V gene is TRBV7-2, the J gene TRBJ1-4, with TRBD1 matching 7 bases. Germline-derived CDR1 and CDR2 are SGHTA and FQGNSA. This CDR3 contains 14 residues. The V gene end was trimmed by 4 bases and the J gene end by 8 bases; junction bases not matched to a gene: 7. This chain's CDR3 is CASSSPRDREKLFF. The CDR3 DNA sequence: TGTGCCAGCAGCTCTCCCCGGGACAGAGAAAAACTGTTTTTT.

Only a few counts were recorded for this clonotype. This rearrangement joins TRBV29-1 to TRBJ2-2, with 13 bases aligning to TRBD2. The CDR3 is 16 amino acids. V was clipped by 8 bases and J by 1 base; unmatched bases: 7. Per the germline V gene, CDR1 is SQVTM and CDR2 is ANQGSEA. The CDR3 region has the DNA TGCAGCCCGGGACTAGCGGGATCGCGGAACACCGGGGAGCTGTTTTTT. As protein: CSPGLAGSRNTGELFF.

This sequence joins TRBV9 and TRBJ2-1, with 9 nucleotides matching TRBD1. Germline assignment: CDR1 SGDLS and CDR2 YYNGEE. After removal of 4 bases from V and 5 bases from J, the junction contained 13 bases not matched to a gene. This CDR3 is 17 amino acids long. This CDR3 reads CASSPYQGQGYNNEQFF. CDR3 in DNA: TGTGCCAGCAGCCCCTACCAGGGACAGGGTTACAACAATGAGCAGTTCTTC.

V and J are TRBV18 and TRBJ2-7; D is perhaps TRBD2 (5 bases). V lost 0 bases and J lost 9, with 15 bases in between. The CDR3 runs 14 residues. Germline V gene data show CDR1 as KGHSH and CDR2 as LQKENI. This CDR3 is CASSPPSVSGSQYF. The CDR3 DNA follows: TGTGCCAGCTCACCACCGAGTGTGAGCGGCTCGCAGTACTTC.

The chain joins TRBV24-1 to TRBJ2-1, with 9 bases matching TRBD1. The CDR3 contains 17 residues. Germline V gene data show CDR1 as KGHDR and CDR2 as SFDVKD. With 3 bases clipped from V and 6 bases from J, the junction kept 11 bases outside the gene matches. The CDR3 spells CATSDPTGTGFSNEQFF. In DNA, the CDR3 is TGTGCCACCAGTGATCCGACCGGGACAGGGTTCTCCAATGAGCAGTTCTTC.

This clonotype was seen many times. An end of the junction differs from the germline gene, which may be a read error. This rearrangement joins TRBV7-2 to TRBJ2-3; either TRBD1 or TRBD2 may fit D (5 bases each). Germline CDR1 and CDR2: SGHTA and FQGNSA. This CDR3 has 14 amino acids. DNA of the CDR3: TGCGCCAGCAGCTTGGTGGGACCCACAGATACGCAGTATTTT. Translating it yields CASSLVGPTDTQYF.

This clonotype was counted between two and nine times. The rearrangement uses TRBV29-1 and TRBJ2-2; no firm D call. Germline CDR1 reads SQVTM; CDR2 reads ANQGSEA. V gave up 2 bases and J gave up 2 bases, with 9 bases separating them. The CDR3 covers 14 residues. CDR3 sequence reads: CSVEPDLNTGELFF. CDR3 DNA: TGCAGCGTTGAACCCGACCTAAACACCGGGGAGCTGTTTTTT.

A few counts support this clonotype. CDR3: CSAPFTSGNYEQYF. The CDR3 nucleotides are TGCAGTGCCCCATTCACTAGCGGGAACTACGAGCAGTACTTC. This chain links TRBV20-1 with TRBJ2-7, with 10 positions matching TRBD2. Trimming at V came to 6 bases and at J to 3 bases, leaving 8 bases not matched to a gene. The CDR3 loop spans 14 amino acids. Per germline, CDR1 DFQATT and CDR2 SNEGSKA (reference sequence).

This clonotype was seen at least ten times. The CDR3, as DNA: TGTGCCAGCAGTTACTCTGCAATGAGCTACACCTTC. Amino acids: CASSYSAMSYTF. The V call is TRBV6-6, the J call TRBJ1-2; D call uncertain. CDR1 MNHNY and CDR2 SVGAGI come from the germline V gene (reference sequence). Trimming removed 0 bases at V and 9 bases at J, with 8 bases between. The CDR3 runs to 12 residues.

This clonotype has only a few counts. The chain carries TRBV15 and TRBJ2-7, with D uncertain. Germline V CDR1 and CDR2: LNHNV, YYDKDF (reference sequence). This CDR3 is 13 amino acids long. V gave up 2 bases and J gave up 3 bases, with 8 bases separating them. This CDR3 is CATSRSYNYEQYF. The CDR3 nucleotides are TGTGCCACCAGCAGATCCTACAACTACGAGCAGTACTTC.

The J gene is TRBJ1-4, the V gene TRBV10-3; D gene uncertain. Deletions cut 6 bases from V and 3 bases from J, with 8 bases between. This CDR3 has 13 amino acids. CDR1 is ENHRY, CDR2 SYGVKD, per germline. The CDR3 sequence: CAISGVANEKLFF. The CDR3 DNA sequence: TGTGCCATCAGCGGGGTTGCTAATGAAAAACTGTTTTTT.

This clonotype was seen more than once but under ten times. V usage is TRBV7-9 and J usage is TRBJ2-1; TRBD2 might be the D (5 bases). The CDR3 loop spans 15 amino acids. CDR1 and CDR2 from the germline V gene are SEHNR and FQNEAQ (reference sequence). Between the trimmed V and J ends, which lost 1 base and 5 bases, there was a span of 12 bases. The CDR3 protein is CASSLGEMTHNEQFF. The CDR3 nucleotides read TGTGCCAGCAGCTTAGGGGAGATGACCCACAATGAGCAGTTCTTC.

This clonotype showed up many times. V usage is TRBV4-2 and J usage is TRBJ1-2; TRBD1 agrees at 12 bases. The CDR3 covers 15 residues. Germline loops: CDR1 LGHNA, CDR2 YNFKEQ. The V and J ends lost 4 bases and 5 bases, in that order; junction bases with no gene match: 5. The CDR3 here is CASSRDRGLGYGYTF. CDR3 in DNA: TGTGCCAGCAGCCGGGACAGGGGGCTTGGTTATGGCTACACCTTC.

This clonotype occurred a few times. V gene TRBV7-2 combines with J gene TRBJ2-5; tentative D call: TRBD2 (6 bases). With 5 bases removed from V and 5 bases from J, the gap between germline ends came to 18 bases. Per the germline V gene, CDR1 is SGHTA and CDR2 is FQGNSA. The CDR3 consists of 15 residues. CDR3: CASSPEMGGYETQYF. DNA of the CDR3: TGTGCCAGCAGCCCCGAGATGGGAGGCTACGAGACCCAGTACTTC.

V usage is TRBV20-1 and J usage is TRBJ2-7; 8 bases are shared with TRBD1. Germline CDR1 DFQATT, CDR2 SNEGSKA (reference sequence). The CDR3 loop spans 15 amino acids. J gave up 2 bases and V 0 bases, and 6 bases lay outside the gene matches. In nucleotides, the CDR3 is TGCAGTGCTAGAGATCGGCAGGGGGCAACCTACGAGCAGTACTTC. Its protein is CSARDRQGATYEQYF.

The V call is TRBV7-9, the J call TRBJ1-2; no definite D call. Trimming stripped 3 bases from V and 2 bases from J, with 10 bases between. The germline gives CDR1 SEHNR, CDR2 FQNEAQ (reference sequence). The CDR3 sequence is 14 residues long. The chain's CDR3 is CASSLSAKNYGYTF. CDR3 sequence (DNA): TGTGCCAGCAGCTTGAGCGCAAAAAACTATGGCTACACCTTC.

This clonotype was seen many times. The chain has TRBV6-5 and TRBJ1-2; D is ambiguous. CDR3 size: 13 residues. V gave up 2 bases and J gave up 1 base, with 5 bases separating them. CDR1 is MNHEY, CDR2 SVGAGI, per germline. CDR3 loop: CASSYQVNYGYTF. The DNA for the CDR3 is TGTGCCAGCAGTTACCAGGTTAACTATGGCTACACCTTC.

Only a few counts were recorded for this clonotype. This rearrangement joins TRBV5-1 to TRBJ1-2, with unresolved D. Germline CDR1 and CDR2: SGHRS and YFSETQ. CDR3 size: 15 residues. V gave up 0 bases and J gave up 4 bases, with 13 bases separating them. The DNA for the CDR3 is TGCGCCAGCAGCTTGGGACAATTTCTTGGCTATGGCTACACCTTC. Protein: CASSLGQFLGYGYTF.

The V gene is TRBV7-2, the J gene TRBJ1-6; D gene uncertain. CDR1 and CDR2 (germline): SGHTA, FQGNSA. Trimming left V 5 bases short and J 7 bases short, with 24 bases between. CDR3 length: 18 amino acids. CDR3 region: CASSLKNPGPLGNSPLHF. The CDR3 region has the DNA TGTGCCAGCAGCCTTAAAAACCCTGGTCCCCTGGGAAATTCACCCCTCCACTTT.

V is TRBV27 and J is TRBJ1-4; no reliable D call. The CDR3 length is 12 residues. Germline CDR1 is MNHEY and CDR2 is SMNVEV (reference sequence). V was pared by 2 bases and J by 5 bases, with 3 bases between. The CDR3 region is CASSLRNEKLFF. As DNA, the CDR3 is TGTGCCAGCAGTTTACGGAATGAAAAACTGTTTTTT. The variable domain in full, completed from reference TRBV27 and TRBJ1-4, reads EAQVTQNPRYLITVTGKKLTVTCSQNMNHEYMSWYRQDPGLGLRQIYYSMNVEVTDKGDVPEGYKVSRKEKRNFPLILESPSPNQTSLYFCASSLRNEKLFFGSGTQLSVL.

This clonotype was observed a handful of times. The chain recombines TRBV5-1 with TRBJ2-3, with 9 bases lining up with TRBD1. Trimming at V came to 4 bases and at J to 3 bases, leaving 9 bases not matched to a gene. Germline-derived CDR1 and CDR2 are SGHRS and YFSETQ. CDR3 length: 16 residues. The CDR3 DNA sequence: TGCGCCAGCAGCCTATTACCGGGACAGGGAACAGATACGCAGTATTTT. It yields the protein CASSLLPGQGTDTQYF.

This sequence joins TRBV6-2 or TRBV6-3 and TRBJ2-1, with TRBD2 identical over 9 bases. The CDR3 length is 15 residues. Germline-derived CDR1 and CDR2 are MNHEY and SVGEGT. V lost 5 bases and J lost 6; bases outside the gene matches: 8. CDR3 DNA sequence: TGTGCCAGCAGTCTTCGGACTAGCGCGGGCAATGAGCAGTTCTTC. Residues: CASSLRTSAGNEQFF.

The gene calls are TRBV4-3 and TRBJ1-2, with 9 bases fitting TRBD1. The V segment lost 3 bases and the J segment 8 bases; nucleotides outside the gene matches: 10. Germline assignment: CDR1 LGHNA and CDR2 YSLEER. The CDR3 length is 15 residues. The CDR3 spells CASSHRGGQGEGYTF. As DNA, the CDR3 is TGCGCCAGCAGCCACCGAGGGGGACAGGGTGAGGGCTACACCTTC.

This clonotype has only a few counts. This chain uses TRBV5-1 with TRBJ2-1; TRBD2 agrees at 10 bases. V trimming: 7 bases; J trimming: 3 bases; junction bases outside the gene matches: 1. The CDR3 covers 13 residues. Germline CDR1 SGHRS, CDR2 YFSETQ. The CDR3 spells CASGLADYNEQFF. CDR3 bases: TGCGCCAGCGGACTAGCGGACTACAATGAGCAGTTCTTC.